A selection of T cell receptor beta chains follows, all from one sample in a study of OX40 agonist ivuxolimab in advanced cancers. TCRdb's table, derived via immunoSEQ multiplex PCR, lists solely in-frame clones and lacks some. Among tens of thousands of clones listed, roughly nine tenths were seen once. This sample comprised CD4+ or CD8+ T cells sorted from blood, obtained in a trial of the OX40 agonist ivuxolimab. These receptors all stem from an adult with an advanced solid tumor such as melanoma, head and neck, liver or kidney cancer. The CDR3 runs from the conserved cysteine through the conserved F or W. Only some rows state a clone size, as once, few, many or a class for expanded clones.

TRBV4-1	TRBJ2-5	NA	CASSQVGGETQYF
TRBV7-2	TRBJ2-7	NA	CASSLDLRGTYEQYF
TRBV20-1	TRBJ1-4	NA	CSARGRGQVFF
TRBV5-1	TRBJ2-7	NA	CASSLAGQGSSYEQYF
TRBV30	TRBJ2-1	NA	CAWSAQPRGSEQFF
TRBV28	TRBJ1-3	NA	CASNVGQGAFGNTIYF
TRBV2	TRBJ2-4	NA	CASSDGYQDIQYF
TRBV6-5	TRBJ2-1	NA	CASRSAGGQYNEQFF
TRBV6-5	TRBJ1-2	NA	CASSWAGSGYTF
TRBV11-2	TRBJ1-2	NA	CASSAPRDRVGYTF
TRBV5-4	TRBJ1-1	NA	CASSLVGLNTEAFF
TRBV4-2	TRBJ2-7	NA	CASSQRQGLIDEQYF
TRBV19	TRBJ2-7	NA	CASSISAETSYEQYF
TRBV6-1	TRBJ2-7	NA	CASSGAGDEQYF
TRBV5-1	TRBJ2-1	NA	CASSSRTSGGNEQFF
TRBV28	TRBJ2-3	NA	CASSLSRGSGGGSISDTQYF
TRBV27	TRBJ2-6	once	CASSLWASGRASGANVLTF
TRBV15	TRBJ2-3	NA	CAAPQVDTQYF
TRBV7-2	TRBJ2-3	NA	CASSFASGIVTDTQYF
TRBV6-1	TRBJ2-4	NA	CASSEMSGIGNIQYF
TRBV20-1	TRBJ1-2	once	CSARERYGYTF
TRBV7-2	TRBJ2-1	NA	CASSLKGREAKGNEQFF
TRBV5-3	TRBJ2-3	NA	CARSLEAGGSRSTDTQYF
TRBV28	TRBJ1-1	NA	CASSGKEVAFF
TRBV27	TRBJ1-4	NA	CASSPGVVGNEKLFF
TRBV27	TRBJ1-5	NA	CASSPRGLPQHF
TRBV25-1	TRBJ1-4	NA	CASSESVMRPTGLFF
TRBV9	TRBJ2-6	once	CASSVGGTLSGANVLTF
TRBV28	TRBJ2-7	NA	CASSLTGPGNEQYF
TRBV2	TRBJ2-5	NA	CASSLTGGTETQYF
TRBV7-9	TRBJ1-1	NA	CASSLGLGMNTEAFF
TRBV9	TRBJ2-3	NA	CASSTRQGAINLGLPLSTDTQYF
TRBV28	TRBJ2-7	NA	CASSLNRGEQYF
TRBV29-1	TRBJ2-1	NA	CSVVTRGDEQFF
TRBV19	TRBJ2-1	NA	CASSIGTSGEQFF
TRBV6-1	TRBJ1-5	NA	CASREQGSNQPQHF
TRBV6-5	TRBJ1-5	few	CASRGLGQGVQPQHF
TRBV7-9	TRBJ1-1	NA	CASSLSPVKNTEAFF
TRBV4-3	TRBJ2-3	NA	CASSQGRPAGVADTQYF
TRBV18	TRBJ1-1	NA	CASSPSEDTEAFF
TRBV29-1	TRBJ1-3	NA	CSVSAGVTSGNTIYF
TRBV5-1	TRBJ2-7	NA	CASRTDRAGGEQYF
TRBV9	TRBJ2-7	NA	CASSPERYGAYEQYF
TRBV10-3	TRBJ2-4	NA	CAISESVGGNIQYF
TRBV29-1	TRBJ1-4	NA	CSVSQGGKNEKLFF
TRBV5-1	TRBJ2-1	NA	CASSLAVGTSPEQFF
TRBV18	TRBJ2-1	NA	CASSKGQGNEQFF
TRBV29-1	TRBJ2-5	NA	CSVVATQETQYF
TRBV2	TRBJ1-2	NA	CASTLLSNYGYTF
TRBV7-2	TRBJ2-2	NA	CASSLQPGVGTGELFF
TRBV5-1	TRBJ2-5	NA	CASNWGTTGKKETQYF
TRBV6-5	TRBJ1-2	NA	CASSILGGDYGYTF